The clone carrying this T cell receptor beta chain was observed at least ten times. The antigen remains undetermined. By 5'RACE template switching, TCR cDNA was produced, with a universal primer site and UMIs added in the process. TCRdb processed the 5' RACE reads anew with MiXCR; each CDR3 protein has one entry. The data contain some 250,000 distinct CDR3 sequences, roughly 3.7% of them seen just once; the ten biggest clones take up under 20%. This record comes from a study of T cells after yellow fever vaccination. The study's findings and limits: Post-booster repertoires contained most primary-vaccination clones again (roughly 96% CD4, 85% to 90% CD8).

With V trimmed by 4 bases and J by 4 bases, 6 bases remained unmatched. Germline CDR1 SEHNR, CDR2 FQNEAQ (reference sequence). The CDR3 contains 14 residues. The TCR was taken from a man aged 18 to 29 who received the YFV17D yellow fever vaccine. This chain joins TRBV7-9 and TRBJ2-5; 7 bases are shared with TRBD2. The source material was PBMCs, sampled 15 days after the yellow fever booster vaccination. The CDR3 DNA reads TGTGCCAGCAGCTACCTCGGCGGGGGAGAGACCCAGTACTTC. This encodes CASSYLGGGETQYF.